These 19 T cell receptor beta chains came from one sample sequenced in a study of blood T cell repertoires in COVID-19. Assay used: immunoSEQ multiplex PCR; TCRdb lists only in-frame clones, some missing. The sample includes 70,000 or so clones, roughly 80% of them seen just once. Input material: peripheral blood. These receptors were collected from a man aged 55 to 69 with acute or convalescent COVID-19.

V gene TRBV2 combines with J gene TRBJ2-7; possibly TRBD1 for D (5 bases). The CDR3 is 14 amino acids. Trimming took 2 bases from V and 4 from J, leaving 12 bases between them. In germline, CDR1 is SNHLY, CDR2 FYNNEI. Here the CDR3 DNA reads TGTGCCAGCAGTGAATGGACACCCCAATACGAGCAGTACTTC. The encoded protein is CASSEWTPQYEQYF.

Only one count was recorded for this clone. The chain carries TRBV19 and TRBJ2-2, with D tentatively TRBD1 (6 bases). The CDR3 totals 14 residues. The germline gives CDR1 LNHDA, CDR2 SQIVND (reference sequence). The V and J ends lost 8 bases and 4 bases respectively, with 14 bases between them. The DNA for the CDR3 is TGTGCCAGTGGGAGCAGGGGTTCCACCGGGGAGCTGTTTTTT. Translating gives CASGSRGSTGELFF.

This chain uses TRBV5-1 with TRBJ2-3; D is unclear. The V end was cut by 5 bases, the J end by 3 bases, with 13 bases between. The CDR3 loop spans 14 amino acids. Per the germline V gene, CDR1 is SGHRS and CDR2 is YFSETQ. The CDR3 loop reads CASSRTTGTDTQYF. The CDR3 bases are TGCGCCAGCAGTCGAACTACCGGGACAGATACGCAGTATTTT.

This chain links TRBV7-2 with TRBJ1-2; 8 nucleotides line up with TRBD1. Germline V gene sequence: CDR1 SGHTA, CDR2 FQGNSA. The CDR3 spans 13 residues. With V trimmed by 7 bases and J by 4 bases, 5 bases remained unmatched. The DNA for the CDR3 is TGTGCCAGCACCGTTGACAGGGGCTATGGCTACACCTTC. As protein: CASTVDRGYGYTF.

This clone was observed a single time. The rearrangement uses TRBV2 and TRBJ1-2, with 8 bases aligning to TRBD1. The CDR3 spans 12 residues. Germline assignment: CDR1 SNHLY and CDR2 FYNNEI. V was pared by 6 bases and J by 8 bases, with 5 bases of the junction left unmatched. The CDR3 is CASREDREGYTF. CDR3 DNA: TGTGCCAGCAGGGAGGACAGGGAGGGCTACACCTTC.

The DNA of the CDR3 is TGTGCCAGCAGCTTCAGGCTGGGCACAACTAATGAAAAACTGTTTTTT. This sequence encodes CASSFRLGTTNEKLFF. This rearrangement joins TRBV5-6 to TRBJ1-4; D remains ambiguous. The CDR3 is made up of 16 amino acids. The germline V gene encodes CDR1 SGHDT and CDR2 YYEEEE. Trimming left V 2 bases short and J 0 bases short, with 11 bases between.

The rearrangement links TRBV19 to TRBJ2-2; D perhaps matches TRBD1 (6 bases). Trimming pared 3 bases from V and 5 bases from J, leaving 13 bases between. The CDR3 extends over 15 amino acids. CDR1 and CDR2 from the germline V gene are LNHDA and SQIVND (reference sequence). The CDR3 protein is CASSMEQGQTGELFF. CDR3 DNA: TGTGCCAGTAGTATGGAACAGGGCCAGACCGGGGAGCTGTTTTTT.

The chain recombines TRBV24-1 with TRBJ2-3, with 7 positions matching TRBD1. From germline, CDR1 is KGHDR and CDR2 SFDVKD. The V segment lost 2 bases and the J segment 0 bases; nucleotides outside the gene matches: 4. This CDR3 is built from 16 residues. The CDR3 is CATSDSGTASTDTQYF. Here the CDR3 DNA reads TGTGCCACCAGTGATTCCGGGACAGCCAGCACAGATACGCAGTATTTT.

The chain has TRBV5-4 and TRBJ1-3; possibly TRBD1 for D (5 bases). Trimming left V 2 bases short and J 1 base short, with 10 bases between. CDR1 SGHNT and CDR2 YYREEE come from the germline V gene (reference sequence). The CDR3 contains 15 residues. The CDR3 DNA reads as TGTGCCAGCAGCTTAGACAGTATTTCTGGAAACACCATATATTTT. It codes for CASSLDSISGNTIYF.

The gene calls are TRBV5-4 and TRBJ1-3; D unclear. From germline, CDR1 is SGHNT and CDR2 YYREEE (reference sequence). This CDR3 spans 13 amino acids. Trimming took off 10 bases at V and 0 bases at J, with 11 bases between the two ends. The CDR3 spells CAVARGSGNTIYF. Written as DNA, the CDR3 is TGTGCCGTAGCAAGAGGCTCTGGAAACACCATATATTTT.

This clone has only one observation. The chain uses TRBV7-2 and TRBJ2-7; 10 bases map to TRBD1. V was pared by 5 bases and J by 4 bases, with 8 bases of the junction left unmatched. The CDR3 runs 15 residues. Germline V lookup: CDR1 SGHTA, CDR2 FQGNSA. CDR3 sequence (DNA): TGTGCCAGCAGCCCACGGGGACAGGGGTATTACGAGCAGTACTTC. Translated, it gives CASSPRGQGYYEQYF.

In this sample, this clone turned up once. The V gene is TRBV14, the J gene TRBJ1-2; D uncertain. Germline loops: CDR1 SGHDN, CDR2 FVKESK. V was trimmed by 2 bases and J by 2 bases, leaving 18 bases between them. CDR3 length: 17 amino acids. The CDR3 reads CASSQTVPKERNYGYTF. The CDR3 nucleotides are TGTGCCAGCAGCCAAACCGTCCCAAAGGAGAGAAACTATGGCTACACCTTC.

This clone showed up just a few times. The chain carries TRBV12-3 or TRBV12-4 and TRBJ2-2; D unresolved. With 5 bases removed from V and 7 bases from J, the gap between germline ends came to 8 bases. The CDR3 extends over 12 amino acids. CDR3 coding DNA: TGTGCCAGCAGTAGGAGTGTCGGGGAGCTGTTTTTT. Translating it yields CASSRSVGELFF.

This clone was counted a few times. The rearrangement uses TRBV9 and TRBJ1-1; D gene ambiguous. Looked up from germline, CDR1 is SGDLS and CDR2 is YYNGEE. V was shortened by 4 bases and J by 5 bases, with 15 bases between the two germline ends. The length of the CDR3 is 14 residues. CDR3 DNA sequence: TGTGCCAGCAGCCCTCTAACTGGGCGAACTGAAGCTTTCTTT. As protein: CASSPLTGRTEAFF.

J is TRBJ1-1 and V is TRBV20-1; no reliable D call. CDR3 size: 14 residues. The V gene's germline CDR1 is DFQATT and CDR2 SNEGSKA (reference sequence). V was trimmed by 4 bases and J by 0 bases, leaving 12 bases between them. The CDR3 nucleotides are TGCAGTGCTACTGAACCAGGTCTGAACACTGAAGCTTTCTTT. Its translation: CSATEPGLNTEAFF.

The CDR3: CASSTDRTSGTGELFF. The CDR3 bases are TGCGCCAGCAGCACCGATCGGACTAGCGGTACCGGGGAGCTGTTTTTT. This chain connects TRBV5-1 to TRBJ2-2; 10 nucleotides align to TRBD2. CDR1 is SGHRS and CDR2 is YFSETQ in the germline V gene. This CDR3 contains 16 residues. Trimming at V came to 4 bases and at J to 5 bases, leaving 8 bases not matched to a gene.

The chain is built from TRBV6-5 and TRBJ1-4, with a possible D match to TRBD1 (6 bases). The germline CDR1 and CDR2 sequences are MNHEY and SVGAGI. The V end lost 6 bases, the J end lost 2 bases, and 13 bases lay between the germline ends. This CDR3 has 15 residues. CDR3 residues: CASSPRGSTNEKLFF. CDR3 nucleotide sequence: TGTGCCAGCAGCCCGAGGGGGTCCACTAATGAAAAACTGTTTTTT.

This clone was detected a few times. The chain employs TRBV10-2 and TRBJ2-1; 7 bases fit TRBD2. The CDR3 contains 14 residues. Germline values: CDR1 WSHSY, CDR2 SAAADI. The ends lost 2 bases at V and 10 bases at J; junction bases unmatched: 8. The CDR3 DNA is TGCGCCAGCAGTGAGGGGGGGGTACTAGCGGAGCAGTTCTTC. Its translation is CASSEGGVLAEQFF.

This clone showed up just once. The J gene is TRBJ2-1, the V gene TRBV10-3; 8 nucleotides align to TRBD2. V was clipped by 8 bases and J by 7 bases; unmatched bases: 16. Germline-derived CDR1 and CDR2 are ENHRY and SYGVKD. There are 16 residues in the CDR3. CDR3 amino acids: CAIGEGSGVTGNEQFF. The CDR3 DNA is TGTGCCATCGGGGAAGGTAGCGGGGTCACGGGGAATGAGCAGTTCTTC.